This TCR beta chain came from a study of shared clonotypes between healthy human individuals. Study results and caveats: Generation probabilities of non-shared clonotypes were lower (relative to those shared by all four donors).

With respect to this clone: The antigen remains undetermined.

V was trimmed by 5 bases and J by 2 bases, leaving 13 bases between them. Germline V gene data show CDR1 as MNHEY and CDR2 as SMNVEV (reference sequence). The CDR3 runs 15 residues. Naive CD8 cells lacked CD45RO, underwent positive selection for CCR7 and left out terminally differentiated effector memory CD45RA+ cells. Execution of the assay was at deep level. This table comes from immunoSEQ multiplex PCR, and its TCRdb copy is limited to in-frame clones, with some not included. The data contain roughly 770,000 clones, approximately 97% of them singletons. The receptor was isolated from a man aged 30 to 39 in good health. This sequence joins TRBV27 and TRBJ2-1; D uncertain. Material: naive CD8+ T cells sorted from blood. The CDR3 protein is CASSETTGPYNEQFF. CDR3 sequence (DNA): TGTGCCAGCAGTGAGACGACCGGACCCTACAATGAGCAGTTCTTC.